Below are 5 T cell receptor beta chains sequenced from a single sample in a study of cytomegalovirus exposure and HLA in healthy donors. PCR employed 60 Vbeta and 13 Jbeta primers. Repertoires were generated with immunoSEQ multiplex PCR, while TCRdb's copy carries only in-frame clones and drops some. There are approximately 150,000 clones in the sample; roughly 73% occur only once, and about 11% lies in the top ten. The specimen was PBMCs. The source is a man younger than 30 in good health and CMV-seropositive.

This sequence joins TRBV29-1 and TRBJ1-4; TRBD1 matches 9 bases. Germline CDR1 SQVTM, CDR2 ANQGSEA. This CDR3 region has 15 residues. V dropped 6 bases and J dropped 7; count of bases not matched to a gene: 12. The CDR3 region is CSVTMRTGEFEKLFF. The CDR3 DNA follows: TGCAGCGTAACCATGAGGACAGGGGAATTTGAAAAACTGTTTTTT.

This CDR3 is CASSTEGAEAFF. Here the CDR3 DNA reads TGTGCCAGCAGCACCGAGGGGGCTGAAGCTTTCTTT. The V and J genes are TRBV21-1 and TRBJ1-1; the table's D gene call, TRBD1, was not cross checked with the DNA. TRBV21-1 counts as a pseudogene. The CDR3 covers 12 residues.

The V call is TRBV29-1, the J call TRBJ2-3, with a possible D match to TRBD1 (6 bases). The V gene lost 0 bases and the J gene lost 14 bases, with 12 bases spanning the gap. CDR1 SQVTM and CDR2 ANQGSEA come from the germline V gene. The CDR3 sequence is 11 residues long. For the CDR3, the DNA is TGCAGCGTTGAAGATCCCGGGACAAGGTATTTT. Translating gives CSVEDPGTRYF.

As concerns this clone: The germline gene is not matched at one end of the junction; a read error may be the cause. CDR3 nucleotide sequence: TGCGCCAGCAGTCAGGAGGGCCTGCCTCGGTTT. The encoded protein is CASSQEGLPRF. This chain joins TRBV23-1 and TRBJ1-3; D is ambiguous. TRBV23-1 is flagged as an ORF with uncertain function. This CDR3 is 11 amino acids long.

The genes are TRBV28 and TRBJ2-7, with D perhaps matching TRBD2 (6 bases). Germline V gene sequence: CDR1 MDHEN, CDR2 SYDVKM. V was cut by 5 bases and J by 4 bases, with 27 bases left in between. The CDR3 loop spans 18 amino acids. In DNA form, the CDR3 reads TGTGCCAGCAGTCCCCCCCCCGGTGGGAGGAGCCGCGTGTACGAGCAGTACTTC. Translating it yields CASSPPPGGRSRVYEQYF.